Listed below are T cell receptor beta chains from one sample, sequenced in a study of blood T cell repertoires in COVID-19. Generated by immunoSEQ multiplex PCR, the TCRdb table keeps only in-frame clones and is missing some. The sample records around 50,000 clones, about 85% being singletons. The sample comprised peripheral blood. The receptors were gathered from a man in his forties with active COVID-19. The conserved cysteine and the conserved F or W are not part of the CDR3 here. Where a row states a size, it is once, few, many or the class of an expanded clone; other rows omit it.

clone_size j_call v_call cdr3_aa
- TRBJ2-1 TRBV5-1 ASSLARSSGSPYNEQF
- TRBJ2-4 TRBV28 ASSLWGTSGSAKDIQY
- TRBJ2-1 TRBV7-8 AIGPSGSLNEQF
- TRBJ2-7 TRBV11-2 ASSLGPRSYEQY
- TRBJ2-7 TRBV4-1 ASSQARGTQTYEQY
- TRBJ2-1 TRBV15 ATSRGTSGHNEQF
- TRBJ2-3 TRBV27 ASSLSPGLAGNPSTDTQY
- TRBJ2-5 TRBV28 ASSRRTSGQETQY
- TRBJ2-7 TRBV14 ASSQGTSGSYEQY
few TRBJ1-6 TRBV7-9 ASSLGAGLSPLH
- TRBJ2-2 TRBV7-3 ASSPRLSGGATGELF
- TRBJ1-5 TRBV28 ASSSDRGPGQPQH
- TRBJ1-6 TRBV18 ASSPYGTASSYNSPLH
- TRBJ1-1 TRBV20-1 SASMWGGTTEAF
- TRBJ2-3 TRBV19 ASTPRREGTQY
- TRBJ1-1 TRBV5-1 ASSLQGADTEAF
- TRBJ2-5 TRBV5-1 ASSPDRKETQY
once TRBJ2-1 TRBV7-9 ASSGQGADEQF
- TRBJ2-1 TRBV3-1/TRBV3-2 ASSQGTLAGSYNEQF
few TRBJ2-5 TRBV9 ASSSGSMETQY
- TRBJ1-4 TRBV9 ASSVQGLGEKLF
few TRBJ2-2 TRBV5-6 ASSPGIWNTGELF
- TRBJ2-1 TRBV2 ASSVVRENEQF
- TRBJ2-1 TRBV24-1 ATSDPWTVRQLRSSYNEQF
- TRBJ2-1 TRBV27 ASSLLASHRGEQF
- TRBJ1-1 TRBV5-6 ASSRGHNTEAF
- TRBJ2-7 TRBV5-6 ASSSLKTGSAYEQY
- TRBJ2-1 TRBV3-1/TRBV3-2 ASSPGLAGANEQF
- TRBJ2-5 TRBV24-1 ATSARGYKETQY
- TRBJ1-3 TRBV6-5 ASSQQGTLGNTIY
- TRBJ2-3 TRBV7-2 ASSFGQGEADTQY
- TRBJ1-2 TRBV18 ASSPSWGQDYGYT
- TRBJ2-5 TRBV30 AWSVLAGGPGETQY
- TRBJ2-5 TRBV3-1/TRBV3-2 ASSLQGGGRSGETQY
- TRBJ2-7 TRBV7-8 ASSPGSTYEQY
- TRBJ2-4 TRBV5-1 ASSLLEPGLGNIQY
- TRBJ2-7 TRBV18 ASSPAGTGNYEQY
once TRBJ2-2 TRBV10-1 ASSSQGHTGELF
- TRBJ2-7 TRBV29-1 SVELRDRESYEQY
- TRBJ1-1 TRBV18 ASSRGSGSNTEAF
- TRBJ2-1 TRBV7-2 ASSLTGLNYNEQF
- TRBJ2-7 TRBV15 ATEDSFSYEQY